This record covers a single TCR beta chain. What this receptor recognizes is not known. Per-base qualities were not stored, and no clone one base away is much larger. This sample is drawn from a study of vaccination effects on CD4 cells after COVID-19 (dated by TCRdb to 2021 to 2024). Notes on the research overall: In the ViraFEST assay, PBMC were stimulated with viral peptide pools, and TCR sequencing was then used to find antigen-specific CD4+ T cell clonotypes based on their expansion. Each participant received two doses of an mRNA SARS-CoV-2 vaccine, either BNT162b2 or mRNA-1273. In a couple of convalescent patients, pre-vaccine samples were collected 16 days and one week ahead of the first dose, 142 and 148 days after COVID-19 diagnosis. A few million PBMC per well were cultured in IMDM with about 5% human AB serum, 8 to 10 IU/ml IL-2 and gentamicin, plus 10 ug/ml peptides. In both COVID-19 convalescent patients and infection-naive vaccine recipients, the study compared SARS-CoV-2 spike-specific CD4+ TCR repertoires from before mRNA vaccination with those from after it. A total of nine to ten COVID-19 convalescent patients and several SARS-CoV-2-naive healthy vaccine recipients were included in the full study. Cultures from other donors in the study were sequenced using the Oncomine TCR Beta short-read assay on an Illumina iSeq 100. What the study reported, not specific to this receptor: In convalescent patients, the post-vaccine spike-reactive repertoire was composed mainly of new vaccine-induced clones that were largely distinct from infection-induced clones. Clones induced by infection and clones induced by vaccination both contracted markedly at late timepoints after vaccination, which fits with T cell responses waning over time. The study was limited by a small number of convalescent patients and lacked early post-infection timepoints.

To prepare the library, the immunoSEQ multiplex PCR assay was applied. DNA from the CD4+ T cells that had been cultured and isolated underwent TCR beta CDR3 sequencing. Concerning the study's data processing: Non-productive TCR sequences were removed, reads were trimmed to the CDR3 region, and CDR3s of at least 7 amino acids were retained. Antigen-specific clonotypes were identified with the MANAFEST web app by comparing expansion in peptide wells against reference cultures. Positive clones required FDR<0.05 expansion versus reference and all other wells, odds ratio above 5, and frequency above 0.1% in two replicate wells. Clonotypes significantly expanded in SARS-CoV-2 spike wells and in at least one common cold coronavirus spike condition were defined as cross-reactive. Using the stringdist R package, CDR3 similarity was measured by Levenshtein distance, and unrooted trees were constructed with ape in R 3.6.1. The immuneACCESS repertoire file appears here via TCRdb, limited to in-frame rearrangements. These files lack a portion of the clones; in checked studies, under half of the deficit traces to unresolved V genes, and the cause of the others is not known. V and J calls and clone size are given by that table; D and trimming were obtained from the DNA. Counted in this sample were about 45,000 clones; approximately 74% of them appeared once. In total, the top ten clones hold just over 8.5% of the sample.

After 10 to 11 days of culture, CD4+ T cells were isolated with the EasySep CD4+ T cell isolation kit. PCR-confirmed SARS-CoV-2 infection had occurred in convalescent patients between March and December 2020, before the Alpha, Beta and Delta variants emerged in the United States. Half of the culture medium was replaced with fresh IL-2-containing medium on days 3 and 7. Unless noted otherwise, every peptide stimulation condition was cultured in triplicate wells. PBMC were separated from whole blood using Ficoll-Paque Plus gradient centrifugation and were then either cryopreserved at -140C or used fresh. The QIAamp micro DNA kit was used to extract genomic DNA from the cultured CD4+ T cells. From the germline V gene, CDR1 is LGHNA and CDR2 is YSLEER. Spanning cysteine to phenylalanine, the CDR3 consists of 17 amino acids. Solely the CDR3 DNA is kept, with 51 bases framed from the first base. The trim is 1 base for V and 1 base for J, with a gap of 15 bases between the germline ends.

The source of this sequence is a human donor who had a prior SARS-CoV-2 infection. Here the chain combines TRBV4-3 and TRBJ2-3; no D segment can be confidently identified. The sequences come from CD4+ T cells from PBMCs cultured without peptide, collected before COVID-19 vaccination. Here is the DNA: TGCGCCAGCAGCCAAGTTCTTTGGGGTATGCGCACAGATACGCAGTATTTT. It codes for CASSQVLWGMRTDTQYF.